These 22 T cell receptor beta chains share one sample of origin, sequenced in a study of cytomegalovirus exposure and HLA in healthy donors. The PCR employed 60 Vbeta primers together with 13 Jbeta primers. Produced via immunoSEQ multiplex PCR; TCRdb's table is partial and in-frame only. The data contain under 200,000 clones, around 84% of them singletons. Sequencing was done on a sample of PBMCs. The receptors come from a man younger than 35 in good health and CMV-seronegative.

The CDR3 protein is CASSPRDRGYEQYF. The DNA of the CDR3 is TGTGCCAGTTCCCCCCGGGACAGGGGCTACGAGCAGTACTTC. The chain links TRBV19 to TRBJ2-5; 10 bases agree with TRBD1. The DNA end favors TRBJ2-7, so the J call may be wrong. Looked up from germline, CDR1 is LNHDA and CDR2 is SQIVND (reference sequence). The CDR3 has 14 amino acids.

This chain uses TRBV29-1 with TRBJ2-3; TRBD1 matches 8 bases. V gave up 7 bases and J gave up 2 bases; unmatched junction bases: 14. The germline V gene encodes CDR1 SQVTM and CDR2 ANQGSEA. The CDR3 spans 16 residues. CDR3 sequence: CSAGAGQGAYTDTQYF. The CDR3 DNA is TGCAGCGCCGGGGCAGGGCAGGGGGCTTACACAGATACGCAGTATTTT.

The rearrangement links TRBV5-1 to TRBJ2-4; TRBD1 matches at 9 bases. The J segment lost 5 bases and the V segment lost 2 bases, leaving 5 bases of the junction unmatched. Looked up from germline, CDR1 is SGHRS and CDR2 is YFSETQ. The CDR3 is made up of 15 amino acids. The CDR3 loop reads CASSFYRGRENIQYF. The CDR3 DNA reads TGCGCCAGCAGCTTCTACAGGGGGCGCGAAAACATTCAGTACTTC. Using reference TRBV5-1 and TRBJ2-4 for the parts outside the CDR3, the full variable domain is KAGVTQTPRYLIKTRGQQVTLSCSPISGHRSVSWYQQTPGQGLQFLFEYFSETQRNKGNFPGRFSGRQFSNSRSEMNVSTLELGDSALYLCASSFYRGRENIQYFGAGTRLSVL.

CDR3 in DNA: TGTGCCAGCAGTGAGGACAGTTTGGAACACGGAGCCAAAAACATTCAGTACTTC. Translating it yields CASSEDSLEHGAKNIQYF. This chain links TRBV6-1 with TRBJ2-4, with D perhaps TRBD1 (6 bases). Deletions cut 3 bases from V and 0 bases from J, with 18 bases between. The CDR3 runs 18 residues. Per the germline V gene, CDR1 is MNHNS and CDR2 is SASEGT.

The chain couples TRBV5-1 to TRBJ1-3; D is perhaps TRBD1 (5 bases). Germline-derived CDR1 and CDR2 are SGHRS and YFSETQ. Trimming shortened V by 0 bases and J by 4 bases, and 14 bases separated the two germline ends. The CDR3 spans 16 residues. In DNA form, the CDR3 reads TGCGCCAGCAGCTTGGCCGTCAGGGCTGAGGGAAACACCATATATTTT. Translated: CASSLAVRAEGNTIYF. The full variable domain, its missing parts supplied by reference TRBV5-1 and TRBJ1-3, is KAGVTQTPRYLIKTRGQQVTLSCSPISGHRSVSWYQQTPGQGLQFLFEYFSETQRNKGNFPGRFSGRQFSNSRSEMNVSTLELGDSALYLCASSLAVRAEGNTIYFGEGSWLTVV.

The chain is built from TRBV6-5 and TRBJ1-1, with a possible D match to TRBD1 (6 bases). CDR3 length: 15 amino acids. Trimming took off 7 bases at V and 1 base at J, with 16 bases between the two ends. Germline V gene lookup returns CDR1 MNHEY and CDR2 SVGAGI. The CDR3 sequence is CASIVTGTRNTEAFF. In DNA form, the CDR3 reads TGTGCCAGCATCGTAACCGGGACAAGGAACACTGAAGCTTTCTTT.

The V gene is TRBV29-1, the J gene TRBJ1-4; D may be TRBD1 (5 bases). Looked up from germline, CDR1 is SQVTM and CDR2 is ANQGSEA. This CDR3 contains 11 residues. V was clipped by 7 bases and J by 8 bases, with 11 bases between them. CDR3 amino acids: CSGGKGEKLFF. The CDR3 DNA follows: TGCAGCGGCGGAAAGGGGGAAAAACTGTTTTTT.

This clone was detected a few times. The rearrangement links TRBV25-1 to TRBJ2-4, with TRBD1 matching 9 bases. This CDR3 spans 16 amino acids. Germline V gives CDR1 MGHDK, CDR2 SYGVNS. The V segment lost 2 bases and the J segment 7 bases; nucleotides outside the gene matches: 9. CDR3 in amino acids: CASSEAFGQGMNIQYF. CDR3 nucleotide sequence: TGTGCCAGCAGTGAAGCTTTTGGACAGGGGATGAACATTCAGTACTTC.

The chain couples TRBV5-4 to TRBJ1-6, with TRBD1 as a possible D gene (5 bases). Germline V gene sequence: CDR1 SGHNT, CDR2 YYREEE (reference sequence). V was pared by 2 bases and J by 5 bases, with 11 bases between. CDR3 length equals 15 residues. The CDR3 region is CASSFEDRNNSPLHF. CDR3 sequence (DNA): TGTGCCAGCAGCTTTGAAGACAGAAATAATTCACCCCTCCACTTT.

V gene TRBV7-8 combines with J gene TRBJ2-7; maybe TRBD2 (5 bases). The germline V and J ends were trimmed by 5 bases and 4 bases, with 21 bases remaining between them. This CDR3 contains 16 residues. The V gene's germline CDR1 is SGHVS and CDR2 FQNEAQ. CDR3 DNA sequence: TGTGCCAGCAGCCCTACCCTGGACTTAGGTGTTTACGAGCAGTACTTC. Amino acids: CASSPTLDLGVYEQYF.

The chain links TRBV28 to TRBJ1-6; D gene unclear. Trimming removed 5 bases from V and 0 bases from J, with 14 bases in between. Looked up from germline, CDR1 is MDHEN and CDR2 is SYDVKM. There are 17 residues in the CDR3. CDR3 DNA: TGTGCCAGCAGTAGTCAGTCGTTAAGCTCCTATAATTCACCCCTCCACTTT. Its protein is CASSSQSLSSYNSPLHF.

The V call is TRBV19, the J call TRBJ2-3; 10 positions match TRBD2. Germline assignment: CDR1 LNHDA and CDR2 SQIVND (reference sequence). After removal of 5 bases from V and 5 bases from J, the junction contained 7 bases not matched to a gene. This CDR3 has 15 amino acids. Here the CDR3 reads CASSETSGRRDTQYF. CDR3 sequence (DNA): TGTGCCAGTAGTGAGACTAGCGGGCGTAGAGATACGCAGTATTTT.

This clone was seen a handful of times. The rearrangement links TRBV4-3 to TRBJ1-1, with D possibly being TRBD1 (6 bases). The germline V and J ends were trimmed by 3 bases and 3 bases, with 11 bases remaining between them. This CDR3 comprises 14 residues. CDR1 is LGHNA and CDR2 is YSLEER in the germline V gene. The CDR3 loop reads CASSQGAGDTEAFF. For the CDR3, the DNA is TGCGCCAGCAGCCAGGGGGCTGGGGACACTGAAGCTTTCTTT.

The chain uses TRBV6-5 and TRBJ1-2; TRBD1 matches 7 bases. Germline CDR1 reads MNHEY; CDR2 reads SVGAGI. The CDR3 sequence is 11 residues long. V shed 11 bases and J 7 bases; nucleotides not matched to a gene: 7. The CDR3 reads CASSDRVGYTF. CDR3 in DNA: TGTGCCTCCTCAGACAGGGTTGGCTACACCTTC.

The CDR3 region has the DNA TGTGCCAGCAGTTACTCGGACAGGGGGCACGAACTGTTTTTT. It translates to CASSYSDRGHELFF. The genes are TRBV6-5 and TRBJ1-4, with 11 bases that match TRBD1. Looked up from germline, CDR1 is MNHEY and CDR2 is SVGAGI. The CDR3 has 14 amino acids. Trimming took 0 bases from V and 12 from J; bases not matched to a gene: 3.

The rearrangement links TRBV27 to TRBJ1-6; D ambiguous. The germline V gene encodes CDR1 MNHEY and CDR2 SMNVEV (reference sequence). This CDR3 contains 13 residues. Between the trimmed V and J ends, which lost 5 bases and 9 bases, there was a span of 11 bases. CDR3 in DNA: TGTGCCAGCAGTCGGACTCGGGGTTCACCCCTCCACTTT. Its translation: CASSRTRGSPLHF.

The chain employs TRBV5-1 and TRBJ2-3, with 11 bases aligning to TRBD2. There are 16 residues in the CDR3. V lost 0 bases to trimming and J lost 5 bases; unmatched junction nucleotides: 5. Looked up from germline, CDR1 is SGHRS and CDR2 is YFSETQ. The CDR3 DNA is TGCGCCAGCAGCTTGGGTAGCGGGGGGGCAGGAGATACGCAGTATTTT. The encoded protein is CASSLGSGGAGDTQYF. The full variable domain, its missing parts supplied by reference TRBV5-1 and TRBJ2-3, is KAGVTQTPRYLIKTRGQQVTLSCSPISGHRSVSWYQQTPGQGLQFLFEYFSETQRNKGNFPGRFSGRQFSNSRSEMNVSTLELGDSALYLCASSLGSGGAGDTQYFGPGTRLTVL.

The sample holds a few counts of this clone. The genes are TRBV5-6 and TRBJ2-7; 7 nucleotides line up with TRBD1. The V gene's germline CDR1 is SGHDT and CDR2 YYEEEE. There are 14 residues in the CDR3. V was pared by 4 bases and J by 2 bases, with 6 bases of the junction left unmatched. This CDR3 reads CASSQRDSPYEQYF. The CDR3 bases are TGTGCCAGCAGCCAACGGGACAGTCCCTACGAGCAGTACTTC.

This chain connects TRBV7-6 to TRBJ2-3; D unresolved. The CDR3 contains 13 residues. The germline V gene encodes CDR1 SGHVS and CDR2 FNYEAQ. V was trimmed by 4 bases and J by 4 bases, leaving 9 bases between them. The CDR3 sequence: CASSSFPADTQYF. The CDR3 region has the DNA TGTGCCAGCAGCTCCTTCCCTGCAGATACGCAGTATTTT.

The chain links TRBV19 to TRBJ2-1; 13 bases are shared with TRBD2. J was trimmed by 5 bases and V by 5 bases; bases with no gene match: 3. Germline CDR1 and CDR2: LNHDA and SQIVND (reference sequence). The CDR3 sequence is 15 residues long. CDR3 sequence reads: CASSGTSGNHNEQFF. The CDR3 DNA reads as TGTGCCAGTAGTGGGACTAGCGGGAACCACAATGAGCAGTTCTTC.

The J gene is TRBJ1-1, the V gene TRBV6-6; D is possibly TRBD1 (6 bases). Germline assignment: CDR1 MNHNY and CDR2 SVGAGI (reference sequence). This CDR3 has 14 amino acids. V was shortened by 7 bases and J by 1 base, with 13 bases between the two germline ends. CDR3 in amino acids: CASKHLDRNTEAFF. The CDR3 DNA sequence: TGTGCCAGCAAGCATCTGGACAGGAACACTGAAGCTTTCTTT.

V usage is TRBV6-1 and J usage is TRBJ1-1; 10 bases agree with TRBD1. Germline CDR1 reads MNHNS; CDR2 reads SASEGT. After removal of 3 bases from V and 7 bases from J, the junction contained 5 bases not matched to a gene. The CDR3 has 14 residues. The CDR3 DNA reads TGTGCCAGCAGTGATTACGGGACAGGGGATGAAGCTTTCTTT. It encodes CASSDYGTGDEAFF.